Each of the 8 T cell receptor beta chains below was sequenced from the same sample in a study of T cells in tuberculosis. Method: immunoSEQ multiplex PCR; TCRdb's copy keeps in-frame clones and lacks some. Counted here are about 25,000 clones, 95% occurring once; the ten biggest clones make up over 8%. The sequencing input was PBMCs. Source of these receptors: a donor between 10 and 35 years old with latent tuberculosis or without tuberculosis infection.

With regard to this clone: Other DNA sequences of this sample code for an identical CDR3. The rearrangement links TRBV9 to TRBJ2-2; possible D gene TRBD1, 6 bases. This CDR3 comprises 14 residues. Germline V gene lookup returns CDR1 SGDLS and CDR2 YYNGEE. V lost 0 bases and J lost 4, with 7 bases in between. The CDR3 reads CASSVGGGTGELFF. CDR3 nucleotides: TGTGCCAGCAGCGTAGGAGGGGGCACCGGGGAGCTGTTTTTT. The full variable domain, in which reference TRBV9 and TRBJ2-2 provide the parts outside the CDR3, is DSGVTQTPKHLITATGQRVTLRCSPRSGDLSVYWYQQSLDQGLQFLIQYYNGEERAKGNILERFSAQQFPDLHSELNLSSLELGDSALYFCASSVGGGTGELFFGEGSRLTVL.

This clone was observed a single time. The rearrangement links TRBV25-1 to TRBJ2-5; maybe TRBD2 (6 bases). Germline values: CDR1 MGHDK, CDR2 SYGVNS. The V and J ends lost 7 bases and 3 bases respectively, with 21 bases between them. CDR3 length equals 16 residues. The CDR3 bases are TGTGCCAGCATTTCGCTCACGGGGACTTATAAAGAGACCCAGTACTTC. Residues: CASISLTGTYKETQYF. Using reference TRBV25-1 and TRBJ2-5 for the parts outside the CDR3, the full variable domain is EADIYQTPRYLVIGTGKKITLECSQTMGHDKMYWYQQDPGMELHLIHYSYGVNSTEKGDLSSESTVSRIRTEHFPLTLESARPSHTSQYLCASISLTGTYKETQYFGPGTRLLVL.

The CDR3 nucleotides read TGTGCCAGCAGCCAAGATGGGAGGGTACTAGCGAGGAACACCGGGGAGCTGTTTTTT. This encodes CASSQDGRVLARNTGELFF. The V and J genes are TRBV14 and TRBJ2-2; 7 bases are a match to TRBD2. Germline assignment: CDR1 SGHDN and CDR2 FVKESK. The CDR3 runs to 19 residues. With 0 bases clipped from V and 1 base from J, the junction kept 11 bases outside the gene matches.

The J gene is TRBJ1-6, the V gene TRBV27; 8 bases are a match to TRBD1. With 6 bases clipped from V and 9 bases from J, the junction kept 13 bases outside the gene matches. The CDR3 runs to 16 residues. Germline assignment: CDR1 MNHEY and CDR2 SMNVEV (reference sequence). The CDR3 DNA reads TGTGCCAGCAGCCCTGCCGCGGGACAGGAGAGTTCACCCCTCCACTTT. Translating gives CASSPAAGQESSPLHF.

This clone appeared once. The chain links TRBV5-5 to TRBJ1-2, with 7 bases aligning to TRBD1. The CDR3 totals 16 residues. V was clipped by 0 bases and J by 3 bases; unmatched bases: 8. Germline V gene sequence: CDR1 SGHKS, CDR2 YYEKEE (reference sequence). CDR3 sequence: CASSLDPTGSDYGYTF. The CDR3 DNA follows: TGTGCCAGCAGCTTGGATCCGACAGGGTCGGACTATGGCTACACCTTC.

The chain recombines TRBV14 with TRBJ2-1; 8 bases align to TRBD2. This CDR3 region has 14 residues. Unmatched junction bases numbered 6, after V lost 4 bases and J lost 7 bases. CDR1 is SGHDN, CDR2 FVKESK, per germline. CDR3 region: CASSRGLASNEQFF. DNA for the CDR3: TGTGCCAGCAGCCGAGGACTAGCATCGAATGAGCAGTTCTTC.

The chain combines TRBV5-6 with TRBJ2-1; a possible D gene is TRBD2 (6 bases). The CDR3 covers 13 residues. In germline, CDR1 is SGHDT, CDR2 YYEEEE. The V end was cut by 4 bases, the J end by 6 bases, with 11 bases between. The CDR3: CASSGGDPNEQFF. The DNA for the CDR3 is TGTGCCAGCAGCGGCGGGGACCCCAATGAGCAGTTCTTC.

This chain joins TRBV6-1 and TRBJ2-6; D perhaps matches TRBD1 (5 bases). This CDR3 has 15 amino acids. V was clipped by 4 bases and J by 1 base, with 8 bases between them. Germline CDR1 reads MNHNS; CDR2 reads SASEGT. The CDR3 is CASSGGLSGANVLTF. The CDR3 DNA reads as TGTGCCAGCAGTGGGGGCTTATCTGGGGCCAACGTCCTGACTTTC.